This entry describes one T cell receptor beta chain. The antigen is unknown. The sample originates from a study of T cell responses to AZD1222 COVID-19 vaccine. CDR1 is SQVTM, CDR2 ANQGSEA, per germline. V shed 7 bases and J 7 bases; nucleotides not matched to a gene: 10. The CDR3 is made up of 14 amino acids. Findings of the study overall: Regions 160-218 and 743-854 held dominance among vaccine-associated CD4 TCRs, which spanned spike. In a largely white British group with more females than males, clonal diversity was possibly underestimated.

The protocol was immunoSEQ multiplex PCR, while the TCRdb copy is restricted to in-frame clones and leaves out a portion. The sample has 150,000 or so clones, and its top ten clones hold approximately 2%. The chain couples TRBV29-1 to TRBJ1-2; 12 nucleotides line up with TRBD1. This receptor was identified in an adult in good health. Sequencing was performed on peripheral blood. The CDR3 sequence: CSALGTGGEGGYTF. In DNA form, the CDR3 reads TGCAGCGCCTTGGGGACAGGGGGCGAGGGTGGCTACACCTTC.